This T cell receptor beta chain was sequenced in a study of cytomegalovirus exposure and HLA in healthy donors. General study results and limits: Among the sequence variants, a highly shared cluster was likely an artifact of sequencing. Reports indicate that TCR beta sequences accurately predicted the HLA-A and HLA-B alleles of most subjects. The study labeled around 160 TCR beta chains cytomegalovirus-associated.

Trimming removed 5 bases from V and 5 bases from J; junction bases left unmatched: 9. Germline V CDR1 and CDR2: MNHNS, SASEGT. The CDR3 contains 15 residues. A word on this clone: Antigen specificity is unknown.

Nominally healthy donors were sampled, though unrecorded immune exposures were likely. PCR employed 60 Vbeta and 13 Jbeta primers. Profiled with immunoSEQ multiplex PCR; TCRdb holds only in-frame clones, not every one. The data show 110,000 to 150,000 clones, about 70% seen once. This sequence joins TRBV6-1 and TRBJ1-3; TRBD1 matches 7 bases. This TCR was recovered from a woman aged 40 to 50 in good health and CMV-seronegative. Input material: PBMCs. The CDR3 coding sequence is TGTGCCAGCAGTCCCGGACAGGAACCGAGAAACACCATATATTTT. Amino acid sequence: CASSPGQEPRNTIYF.